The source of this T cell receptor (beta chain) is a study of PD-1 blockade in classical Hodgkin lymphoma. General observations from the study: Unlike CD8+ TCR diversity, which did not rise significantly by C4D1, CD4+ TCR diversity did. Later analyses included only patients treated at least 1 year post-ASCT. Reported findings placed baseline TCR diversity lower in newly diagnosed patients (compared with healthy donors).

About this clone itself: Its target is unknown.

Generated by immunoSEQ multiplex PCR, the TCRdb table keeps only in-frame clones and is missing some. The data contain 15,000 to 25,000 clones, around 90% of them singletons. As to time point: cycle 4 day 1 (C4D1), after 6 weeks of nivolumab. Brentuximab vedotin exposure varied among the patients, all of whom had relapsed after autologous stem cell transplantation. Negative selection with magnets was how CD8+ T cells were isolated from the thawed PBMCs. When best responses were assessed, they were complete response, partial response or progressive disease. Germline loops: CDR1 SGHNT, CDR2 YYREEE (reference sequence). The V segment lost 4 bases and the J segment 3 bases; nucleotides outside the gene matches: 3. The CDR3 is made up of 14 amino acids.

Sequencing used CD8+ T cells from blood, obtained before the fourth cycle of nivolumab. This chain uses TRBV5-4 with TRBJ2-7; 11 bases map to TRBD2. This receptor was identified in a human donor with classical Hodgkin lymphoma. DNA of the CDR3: TGTGCCAGCAGCCCGGGACTAGCGGACTACGAGCAGTACTTC. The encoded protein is CASSPGLADYEQYF.